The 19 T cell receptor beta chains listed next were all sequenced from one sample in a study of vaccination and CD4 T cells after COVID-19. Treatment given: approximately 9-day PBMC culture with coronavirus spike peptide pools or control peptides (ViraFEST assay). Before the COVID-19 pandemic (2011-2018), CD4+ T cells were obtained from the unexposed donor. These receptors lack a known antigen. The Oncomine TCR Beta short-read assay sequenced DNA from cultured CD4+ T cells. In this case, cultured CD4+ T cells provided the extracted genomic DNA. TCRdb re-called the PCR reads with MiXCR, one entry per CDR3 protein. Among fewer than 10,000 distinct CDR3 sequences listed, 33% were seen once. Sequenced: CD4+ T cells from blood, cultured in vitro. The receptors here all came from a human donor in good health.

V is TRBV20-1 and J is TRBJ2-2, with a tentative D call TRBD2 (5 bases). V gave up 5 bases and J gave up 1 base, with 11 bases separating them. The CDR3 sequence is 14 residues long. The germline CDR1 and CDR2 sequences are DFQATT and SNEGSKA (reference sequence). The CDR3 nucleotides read TGCAGTGCTGGGCGGGCAGGGAACACCGGGGAGCTGTTTTTT. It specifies CSAGRAGNTGELFF.

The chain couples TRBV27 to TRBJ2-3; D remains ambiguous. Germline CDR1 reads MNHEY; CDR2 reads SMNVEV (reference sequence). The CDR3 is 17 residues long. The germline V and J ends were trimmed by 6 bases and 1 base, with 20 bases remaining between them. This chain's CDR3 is CASSPGLQILGTDTQYF. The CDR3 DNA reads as TGTGCCAGCAGCCCGGGCCTACAGATACTTGGCACAGATACGCAGTATTTT.

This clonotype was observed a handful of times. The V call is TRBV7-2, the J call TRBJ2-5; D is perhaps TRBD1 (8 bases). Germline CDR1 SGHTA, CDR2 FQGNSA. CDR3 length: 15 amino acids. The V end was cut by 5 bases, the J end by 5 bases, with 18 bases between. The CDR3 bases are TGTGCCAGCAGCGCCCAAGGACAGGGAGGGGAGACCCAGTACTTC. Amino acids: CASSAQGQGGETQYF.

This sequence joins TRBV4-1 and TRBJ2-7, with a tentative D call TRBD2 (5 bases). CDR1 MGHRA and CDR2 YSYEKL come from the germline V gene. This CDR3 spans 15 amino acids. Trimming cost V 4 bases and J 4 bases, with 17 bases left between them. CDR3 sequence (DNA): TGCGCCAGCAGCCGCGTAGCCGGGGAAGGTTACGAGCAGTACTTC. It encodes CASSRVAGEGYEQYF.

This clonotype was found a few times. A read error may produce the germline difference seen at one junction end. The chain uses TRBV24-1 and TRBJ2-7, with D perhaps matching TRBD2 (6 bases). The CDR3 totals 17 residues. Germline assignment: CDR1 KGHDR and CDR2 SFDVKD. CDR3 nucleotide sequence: TGTGCCACCAGTGGACCGGATCCCCCCGTTCGGAAAGCGGGCGCCCCTTTC. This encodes CATSGPDPPVRKAGAPF.

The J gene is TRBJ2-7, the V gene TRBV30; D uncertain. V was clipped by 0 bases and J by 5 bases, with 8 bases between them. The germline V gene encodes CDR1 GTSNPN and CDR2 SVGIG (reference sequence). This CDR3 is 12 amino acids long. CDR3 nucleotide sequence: TGTGCCTGGAGTGTACTGGGTCACGAGCAGTACTTC. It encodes CAWSVLGHEQYF.

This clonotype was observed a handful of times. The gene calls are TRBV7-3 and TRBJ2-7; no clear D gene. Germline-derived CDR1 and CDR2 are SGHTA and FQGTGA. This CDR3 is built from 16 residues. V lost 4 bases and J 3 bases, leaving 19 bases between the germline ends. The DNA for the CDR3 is TGTGCCAGCAGCTCTGCCCCGGTACGCGGATACTACGAGCAGTACTTC. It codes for CASSSAPVRGYYEQYF.

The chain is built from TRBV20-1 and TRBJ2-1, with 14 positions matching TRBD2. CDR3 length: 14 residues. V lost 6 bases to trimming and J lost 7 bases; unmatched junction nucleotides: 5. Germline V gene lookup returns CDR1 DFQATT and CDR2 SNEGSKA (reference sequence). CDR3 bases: TGCAGTGCCCCGGGACTAGCGGGAGCAAATGAGCAGTTCTTC. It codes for CSAPGLAGANEQFF.

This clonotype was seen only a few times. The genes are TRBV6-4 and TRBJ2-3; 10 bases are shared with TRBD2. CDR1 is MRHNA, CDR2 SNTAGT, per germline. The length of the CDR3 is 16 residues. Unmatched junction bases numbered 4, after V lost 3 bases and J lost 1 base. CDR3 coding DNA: TGTGCCAGCAGTGATCAAGCGGGAGGGGGCACAGATACGCAGTATTTT. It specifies CASSDQAGGGTDTQYF.

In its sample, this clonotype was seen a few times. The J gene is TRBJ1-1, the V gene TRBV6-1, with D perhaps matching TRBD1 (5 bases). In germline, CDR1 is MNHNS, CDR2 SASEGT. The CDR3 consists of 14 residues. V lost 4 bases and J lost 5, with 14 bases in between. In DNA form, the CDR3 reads TGTGCCAGCAGTGGGGTTCTGGGGGGGACTGAAGCTTTCTTT. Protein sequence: CASSGVLGGTEAFF.

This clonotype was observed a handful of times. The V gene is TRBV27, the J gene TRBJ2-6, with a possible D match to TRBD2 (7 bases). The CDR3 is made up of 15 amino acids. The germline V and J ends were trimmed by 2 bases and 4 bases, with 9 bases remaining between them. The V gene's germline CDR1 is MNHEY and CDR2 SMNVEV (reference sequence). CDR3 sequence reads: CASSLGGAGANVLTF. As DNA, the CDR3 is TGTGCCAGCAGTTTAGGGGGGGCCGGGGCCAACGTCCTGACTTTC.

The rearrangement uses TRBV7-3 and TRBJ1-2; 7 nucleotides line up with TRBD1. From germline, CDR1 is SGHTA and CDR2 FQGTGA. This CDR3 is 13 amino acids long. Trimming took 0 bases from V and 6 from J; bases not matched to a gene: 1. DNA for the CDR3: TGTGCCAGCAGCTTAACACAGGGGAATGGCTACACCTTC. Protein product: CASSLTQGNGYTF.

In DNA, the CDR3 is TGCAGTGCGACGGGACAGGGGGCGGGACAGTCCCAGCATTTT. Encoded protein: CSATGQGAGQSQHF. The chain has TRBV20-1 and TRBJ1-5; the match to TRBD1 covers 12 bases. Unmatched junction bases numbered 11, after V lost 6 bases and J lost 11 bases. The CDR3 runs to 14 residues. Germline-derived CDR1 and CDR2 are DFQATT and SNEGSKA (reference sequence).

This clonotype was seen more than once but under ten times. This CDR3 is CSAPRGGTYNSPLHF. The DNA for the CDR3 is TGCAGTGCTCCGAGGGGAGGTACCTATAATTCACCCCTCCACTTT. This sequence joins TRBV20-1 and TRBJ1-6; tentatively, D is TRBD1 (5 bases). This CDR3 is built from 15 residues. The V end was cut by 5 bases, the J end by 2 bases, with 13 bases between. From germline, CDR1 is DFQATT and CDR2 SNEGSKA (reference sequence).

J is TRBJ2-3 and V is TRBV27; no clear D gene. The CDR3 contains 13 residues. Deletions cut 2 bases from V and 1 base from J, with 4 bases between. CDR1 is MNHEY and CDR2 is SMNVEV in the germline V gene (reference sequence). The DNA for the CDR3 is TGTGCCAGCAGTTTACGAGGCACAGATACGCAGTATTTT. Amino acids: CASSLRGTDTQYF.

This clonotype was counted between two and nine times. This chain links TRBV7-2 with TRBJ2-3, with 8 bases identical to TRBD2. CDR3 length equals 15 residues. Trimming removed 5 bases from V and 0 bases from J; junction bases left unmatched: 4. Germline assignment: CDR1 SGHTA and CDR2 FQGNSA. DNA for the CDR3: TGTGCCAGCAGCCTCTCTAGCGGGAGCACAGATACGCAGTATTTT. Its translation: CASSLSSGSTDTQYF.

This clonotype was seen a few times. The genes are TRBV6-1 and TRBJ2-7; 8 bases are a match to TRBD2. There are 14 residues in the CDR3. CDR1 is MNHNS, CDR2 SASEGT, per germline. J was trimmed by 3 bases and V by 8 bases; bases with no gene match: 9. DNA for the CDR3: TGTGCCAGCGCTGCGCTAGCGGGTGTCTACGAGCAGTACTTC. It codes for CASAALAGVYEQYF.

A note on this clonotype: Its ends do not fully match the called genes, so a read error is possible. CDR3 sequence reads: CATCRDRAAGELFF. The DNA of the CDR3 is TGTGCCACCTGCAGAGATAGGGCCGCCGGGGAGCTGTTTTTT. V is TRBV15 and J is TRBJ2-2; D is unresolved. This CDR3 comprises 14 residues. CDR1 is LNHNV, CDR2 YYDKDF, per germline (reference sequence).

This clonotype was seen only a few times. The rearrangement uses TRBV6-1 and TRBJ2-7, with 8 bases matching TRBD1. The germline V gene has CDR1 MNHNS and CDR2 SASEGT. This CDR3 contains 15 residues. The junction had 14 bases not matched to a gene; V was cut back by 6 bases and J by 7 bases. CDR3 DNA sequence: TGTGCCAGCAGGAGGGGGCAGGGGGCCTCTGAGGAGCAGTACTTC. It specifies CASRRGQGASEEQYF.